Each of the 20 T cell receptor beta chains below was sequenced from the same sample in a study of cytomegalovirus exposure and HLA in healthy donors. 13 Jbeta primers and 60 Vbeta primers were used for the PCR. Sequencing was performed with immunoSEQ multiplex PCR; in TCRdb, only in-frame clones are kept and a portion is missing. There are 180,000 or so clones in the sample; roughly 74% occur only once, and around 2.6% lies in the top ten. The sample was PBMCs. These receptors were taken from a female donor in good health and CMV-seronegative.

The V call is TRBV5-1, the J call TRBJ2-3; no clear D gene. CDR3 length: 14 amino acids. Trimming shortened V by 1 base and J by 0 bases, and 6 bases separated the two germline ends. Germline V lookup: CDR1 SGHRS, CDR2 YFSETQ. The CDR3 DNA follows: TGCGCCAGCAGCTTGACAGAAAGCACAGATACGCAGTATTTT. This gives the protein CASSLTESTDTQYF.

J is TRBJ2-1 and V is TRBV2; 9 positions match TRBD2. J lost 4 bases, V lost 2 bases, and 6 bases had no gene match. CDR1 SNHLY and CDR2 FYNNEI come from the germline V gene. There are 16 residues in the CDR3. This chain's CDR3 is CASSEIGTSMYNEQFF. The CDR3 nucleotides read TGTGCCAGCAGTGAAATTGGGACTAGCATGTACAATGAGCAGTTCTTC.

J is TRBJ1-1 and V is TRBV19; D ambiguous. V was shortened by 0 bases and J by 0 bases, with 2 bases between the two germline ends. This CDR3 comprises 13 residues. CDR1 is LNHDA, CDR2 SQIVND, per germline (reference sequence). The CDR3 coding sequence is TGTGCCAGTAGTATAGATATGAACACTGAAGCTTTCTTT. It specifies CASSIDMNTEAFF.

The rearrangement uses TRBV5-1 and TRBJ1-2; 11 bases agree with TRBD1. The CDR3 loop spans 17 amino acids. Germline CDR1 is SGHRS and CDR2 is YFSETQ. The ends lost 3 bases at V and 0 bases at J; junction bases unmatched: 7. Written as DNA, the CDR3 is TGCGCCAGCAGCTCCGGACAGGGGGCCGGAGCTAACTATGGCTACACCTTC. It translates to CASSSGQGAGANYGYTF.

This clone has a handful of counts. J is TRBJ2-5 and V is TRBV5-1; 12 bases match TRBD2. This CDR3 region has 17 residues. Trimming took 0 bases from V and 1 from J; bases not matched to a gene: 4. Germline V CDR1 and CDR2: SGHRS, YFSETQ. The CDR3 here is CASSLALAGGTQETQYF. The CDR3 coding sequence is TGCGCCAGCAGCTTGGCACTAGCGGGGGGAACCCAAGAGACCCAGTACTTC.

This rearrangement joins TRBV9 to TRBJ2-1, with 9 bases identical to TRBD2. CDR1 and CDR2 from the germline V gene are SGDLS and YYNGEE. The CDR3 runs to 15 residues. Losses at the gene ends were 7 bases for V and 8 bases for J; bases not matched to a gene: 13. CDR3 in DNA: TGTGCCAGCTCCTCCGGCGGGAGGGCCTTGGATGAGCAGTTCTTC. Translated: CASSSGGRALDEQFF.

The chain has TRBV12-5 and TRBJ1-2; D is perhaps TRBD1 (5 bases). CDR1 is LGHNT, CDR2 FRNRAP, per germline. Trimming stripped 5 bases from V and 8 bases from J, with 15 bases between. The CDR3 extends over 13 amino acids. The DNA of the CDR3 is TGTGCTAGTGGTCTCACAGGTTGGCGGGGCTACACCTTC. Encoded protein: CASGLTGWRGYTF.

The rearrangement uses TRBV6-5 and TRBJ1-6, with 7 bases that match TRBD1. This CDR3 contains 14 residues. The V and J ends lost 6 bases and 9 bases, in that order; junction bases with no gene match: 8. Per the germline V gene, CDR1 is MNHEY and CDR2 is SVGAGI. CDR3 in DNA: TGTGCCAGCAGACGACAGGGTCGAGTTTCACCCCTCCACTTT. Encoded protein: CASRRQGRVSPLHF.

The chain uses TRBV7-2 and TRBJ1-2; the D gene is possibly TRBD1 (6 bases). This CDR3 region has 14 residues. Germline lookup yields CDR1 SGHTA and CDR2 FQGNSA. With 6 bases removed from V and 4 bases from J, the gap between germline ends came to 15 bases. The CDR3 DNA reads as TGTGCCAGCAGGGCGGGGGGCTTCACCTATGGCTACACCTTC. It yields the protein CASRAGGFTYGYTF.

This clone was counted between two and nine times. The V gene is TRBV7-9, the J gene TRBJ1-6; no reliable D call. V dropped 4 bases and J dropped 9 bases, with 7 bases sitting between them. Germline lookup yields CDR1 SEHNR and CDR2 FQNEAQ (reference sequence). This CDR3 spans 12 amino acids. The CDR3 bases are TGTGCCAGCAGCTACGGGGTTTCACCCCTCCACTTT. This encodes CASSYGVSPLHF.

In its sample, this clone was seen once. This chain links TRBV6-5 with TRBJ2-7, with D hard to call. This CDR3 is built from 13 residues. Between the trimmed V and J ends, which lost 6 bases and 1 base, there was a span of 10 bases. The germline V gene encodes CDR1 MNHEY and CDR2 SVGAGI. CDR3 loop: CASSLRRSYEQYF. The CDR3 region has the DNA TGTGCCAGCAGCCTACGGAGATCCTACGAGCAGTACTTC.

The chain links TRBV15 to TRBJ2-5, with a possible D match to TRBD2 (6 bases). The J call may be faulty, since TRBJ2-7 better matches the DNA end. The germline V gene has CDR1 LNHNV and CDR2 YYDKDF (reference sequence). The CDR3 extends over 15 amino acids. The CDR3 region has the DNA TGTGCCACCAGCAGAGATGGGGGGATGCCCTACGAGCAGTACTTC. Its translation: CATSRDGGMPYEQYF.

The V call is TRBV11-3, the J call TRBJ2-2, with 13 bases aligning to TRBD2. Per germline, CDR1 SGHNT and CDR2 YENEEA. CDR3 size: 18 residues. The V segment lost 2 bases and the J segment 4 bases; nucleotides outside the gene matches: 7. CDR3 protein: CASSLQLAGGRVTGELFF. CDR3 in DNA: TGTGCCAGCAGCTTACAACTAGCGGGAGGGCGCGTCACCGGGGAGCTGTTTTTT.

The CDR3 DNA follows: TGTGCCAGCAGTCTGGGGACAGCCCAGGAGCAGTACTTC. Translated: CASSLGTAQEQYF. The chain uses TRBV7-9 and TRBJ2-7; 7 bases map to TRBD1. CDR1 and CDR2 from the germline V gene are SEHNR and FQNEAQ (reference sequence). The CDR3 runs to 13 residues. The junction had 9 bases not matched to a gene; V was cut back by 6 bases and J by 7 bases.

The chain uses TRBV19 and TRBJ2-7; a weak D match, TRBD2 (5 bases). The V and J ends lost 0 bases and 2 bases respectively, with 8 bases between them. The CDR3 has 14 amino acids. Per the germline V gene, CDR1 is LNHDA and CDR2 is SQIVND (reference sequence). The DNA of the CDR3 is TGTGCCAGTAGTATAGACGGACTCGCCTACGAGCAGTACTTC. It yields the protein CASSIDGLAYEQYF.

This chain links TRBV10-3 with TRBJ2-1; D is possibly TRBD2 (5 bases). Germline CDR1 ENHRY, CDR2 SYGVKD. Trimming took 5 bases from V and 10 from J, leaving 24 bases between them. This CDR3 region has 16 residues. The CDR3 protein is CAISKPPDSSTGEQFF. The DNA of the CDR3 is TGTGCCATCAGTAAACCTCCGGACTCCTCCACCGGGGAGCAGTTCTTC.

This rearrangement joins TRBV7-9 to TRBJ2-5, with no clear D. The CDR3 spans 13 residues. Deletions cut 5 bases from V and 5 bases from J, with 12 bases between. In germline, CDR1 is SEHNR, CDR2 FQNEAQ (reference sequence). CDR3 bases: TGTGCCAGCAGCCCACAGTCGTCTGAGACCCAGTACTTC. It is translated as CASSPQSSETQYF.

The gene calls are TRBV2 and TRBJ2-7; no firm D call. V was trimmed by 3 bases and J by 3 bases, leaving 12 bases between them. The germline CDR1 and CDR2 sequences are SNHLY and FYNNEI. This CDR3 region has 14 residues. CDR3 sequence reads: CASSESIYLYEQYF. The CDR3 nucleotides read TGTGCCAGCAGTGAGAGTATCTACCTCTACGAGCAGTACTTC.

The chain uses TRBV5-1 and TRBJ2-4; possible D gene TRBD1, 5 bases. This CDR3 is 15 amino acids long. Germline CDR1 is SGHRS and CDR2 is YFSETQ. Trimming cost V 1 base and J 3 bases, with 11 bases left between them. Here the CDR3 reads CASSLTGFSKNIQYF. The CDR3 nucleotides read TGCGCCAGCAGCTTGACAGGTTTTAGCAAAAACATTCAGTACTTC.

This chain connects TRBV25-1 to TRBJ2-1, with TRBD2 matching 8 bases. This CDR3 is 16 amino acids long. The germline V gene encodes CDR1 MGHDK and CDR2 SYGVNS. V dropped 5 bases and J dropped 6; count of bases not matched to a gene: 12. The CDR3 DNA follows: TGTGCCAGCAGTCTTCGGGGGGGGTTTATAAGCAATGAGCAGTTCTTC. Amino acid sequence: CASSLRGGFISNEQFF. The full variable domain, completed using reference TRBV25-1 and TRBJ2-1, is EADIYQTPRYLVIGTGKKITLECSQTMGHDKMYWYQQDPGMELHLIHYSYGVNSTEKGDLSSESTVSRIRTEHFPLTLESARPSHTSQYLCASSLRGGFISNEQFFGPGTRLTVL.